The next 7 T cell receptor beta chains were all read from a single sample in a study of cytomegalovirus exposure and HLA in healthy donors. The primer mix had 60 Vbeta and 13 Jbeta primers. The data were produced by immunoSEQ multiplex PCR, yet TCRdb's version contains in-frame clones alone and is incomplete. The repertoire consists of roughly 130,000 clones, with approximately 72% occurring once and the leading ten covering 1.5% to 1.9%. The sequenced material came from PBMCs. Every receptor here comes from a man between 18 and 35 years old in good health and CMV-seronegative.

The V gene is TRBV6-1, the J gene TRBJ2-1; D is uncertain. V was clipped by 2 bases and J by 2 bases, with 10 bases between them. This CDR3 contains 15 residues. Germline-derived CDR1 and CDR2 are MNHNS and SASEGT. The CDR3 DNA reads as TGTGCCAGCAGTGAACTCCCGAGCCCCTACAATGAGCAGTTCTTC. It is translated as CASSELPSPYNEQFF.

This chain connects TRBV27 to TRBJ1-1, with D unclear. The CDR3 has 15 residues. Trimming shortened V by 0 bases and J by 1 base, and 9 bases separated the two germline ends. Germline CDR1 and CDR2: MNHEY and SMNVEV (reference sequence). The CDR3 DNA is TGTGCCAGCAGTTTATCGAGGGCAGGGAACACTGAAGCTTTCTTT. Amino acid sequence: CASSLSRAGNTEAFF.

This clone was observed a few times. The chain joins TRBV27 to TRBJ1-3; D may be TRBD1 (6 bases). CDR3 length equals 14 residues. The V end was cut by 6 bases, the J end by 4 bases, with 13 bases between. The V gene's germline CDR1 is MNHEY and CDR2 SMNVEV (reference sequence). CDR3 DNA: TGTGCCAGCAGCGCAGGGGTGTCCGGAAACACCATATATTTT. The encoded protein is CASSAGVSGNTIYF.

This rearrangement joins TRBV9 to TRBJ2-1; 7 bases fit TRBD1. Losses at the gene ends were 5 bases for V and 4 bases for J; bases not matched to a gene: 9. The length of the CDR3 is 15 residues. The germline CDR1 and CDR2 sequences are SGDLS and YYNGEE. The CDR3, as DNA: TGTGCCAGCAGTTTCACAGGGGTTGGGTACAATGAGCAGTTCTTC. Protein sequence: CASSFTGVGYNEQFF.

The chain carries TRBV5-6 and TRBJ2-5, with 8 bases that match TRBD1. With 4 bases clipped from V and 1 base from J, the junction kept 6 bases outside the gene matches. The CDR3 spans 15 residues. Looked up from germline, CDR1 is SGHDT and CDR2 is YYEEEE. This chain's CDR3 is CASSVDREIQETQYF. The CDR3 nucleotides read TGTGCCAGCAGCGTGGACAGGGAGATCCAAGAGACCCAGTACTTC.

This clone came up a few times. This chain joins TRBV7-8 and TRBJ2-7; D call uncertain. CDR1 SGHVS and CDR2 FQNEAQ come from the germline V gene. The CDR3 spans 14 residues. V was pared by 1 base and J by 2 bases, with 9 bases between. CDR3 in DNA: TGTGCCAGCAGCTTAGACCGACAAACCTACGAGCAGTACTTC. Protein: CASSLDRQTYEQYF.

The J gene is TRBJ1-5, the V gene TRBV19; 8 nucleotides match TRBD1. J lost 1 base, V lost 2 bases, and 7 bases had no gene match. The CDR3 is 17 amino acids. Per the germline V gene, CDR1 is LNHDA and CDR2 is SQIVND (reference sequence). The CDR3 bases are TGTGCCAGTAGTATATCGCAGGGGGCATGGAGCAATCAGCCCCAGCATTTT. Translated, it gives CASSISQGAWSNQPQHF.